The 16 T cell receptor beta chains presented below share a single source sample, sequenced in a study of long-term antiretroviral therapy in people with HIV. The run of the v3.0 immunoSEQ assay was at survey level. The method was immunoSEQ multiplex PCR; TCRdb's version includes in-frame clones alone and lacks a portion of them. Among about 13,000 clones listed, 80% were seen once. Sample: unsorted PBMCs, taken 3.2 years before starting antiretroviral therapy. The origin of the receptors is a man aged 40-49 years with HIV.

The V call is TRBV11-3, the J call TRBJ1-2; no firm D call. The CDR3 has 12 residues. Trimming shortened V by 3 bases and J by 7 bases, and 9 bases separated the two germline ends. Germline CDR1 SGHNT, CDR2 YENEEA. CDR3 nucleotides: TGTGCCAGCAGCTTCGTAGGGTCTGGCTACACCTTC. Its protein is CASSFVGSGYTF. The whole variable domain, remainder taken from reference TRBV11-3 and TRBJ1-2, is EAGVVQSPRYKIIEKKQPVAFWCNPISGHNTLYWYLQNLGQGPELLIRYENEEAVDDSQLPKDRFSAERLKGVDSTLKIQPAELGDSAVYLCASSFVGSGYTFGSGTRLTVV.

This clone has only a few counts. The chain carries TRBV6-1 and TRBJ1-5, with D perhaps TRBD1 (6 bases). V was clipped by 6 bases and J by 4 bases, with 7 bases between them. CDR1 is MNHNS and CDR2 is SASEGT in the germline V gene. This CDR3 has 12 residues. CDR3 region: CASRDSNQPQHF. The CDR3 coding sequence is TGTGCCAGCAGGGACAGTAATCAGCCCCAGCATTTT.

This chain uses TRBV6-4 with TRBJ2-3; no firm D call. CDR1 and CDR2 from the germline V gene are MRHNA and SNTAGT. V was clipped by 0 bases and J by 2 bases, with 12 bases between them. The CDR3 spans 16 residues. CDR3 loop: CASSDSRPPHTDTQYF. CDR3 DNA sequence: TGTGCCAGCAGTGACTCGAGACCGCCGCACACAGATACGCAGTATTTT.

The V and J genes are TRBV14 and TRBJ1-1; no reliable D call. CDR3 length: 15 amino acids. V was pared by 0 bases and J by 0 bases, with 8 bases between. From germline, CDR1 is SGHDN and CDR2 FVKESK. CDR3 sequence (DNA): TGTGCCAGCAGCCAAGAGAGGAATATGAACACTGAAGCTTTCTTT. Its protein is CASSQERNMNTEAFF.

V gene TRBV7-3 combines with J gene TRBJ2-5; either TRBD1 or TRBD2 may fit D (6 bases each). V lost 5 bases to trimming and J lost 2 bases, with 12 bases between them. The germline V gene has CDR1 SGHTA and CDR2 FQGTGA. CDR3 size: 14 residues. This CDR3 is CASSQGGKQETQYF. The CDR3 DNA is TGTGCCAGCAGCCAAGGGGGGAAACAAGAGACCCAGTACTTC.

The chain couples TRBV25-1 to TRBJ1-6, with D perhaps matching TRBD1 (6 bases). The ends were cut back, 4 bases at V and 5 bases at J, with 15 bases in the middle. Germline V CDR1 and CDR2: MGHDK, SYGVNS. The CDR3 has 16 amino acids. Here the CDR3 reads CASSGAKQGHNSPLHF. The CDR3 DNA reads as TGTGCCAGCAGTGGTGCCAAACAGGGCCATAATTCACCCCTCCACTTT.

The V gene is TRBV5-5, the J gene TRBJ2-2, with TRBD1 matching 11 bases. J gave up 7 bases and V 0 bases, and 8 bases lay outside the gene matches. Per the germline V gene, CDR1 is SGHKS and CDR2 is YYEKEE (reference sequence). The CDR3 sequence is 17 residues long. CDR3 region: CASSLAGTGGPGGELFF. CDR3 DNA sequence: TGTGCCAGCAGCTTGGCCGGGACAGGGGGTCCCGGCGGGGAGCTGTTTTTT.

The V and J genes are TRBV10-3 and TRBJ2-7; unclear D gene. CDR3 length equals 12 residues. Germline V gene lookup returns CDR1 ENHRY and CDR2 SYGVKD. V shed 6 bases and J shed 0 bases, with 6 bases lying between them. The CDR3 region is CAISESSYEQYF. CDR3 nucleotide sequence: TGTGCCATCAGCGAGAGCTCCTACGAGCAGTACTTC.

The chain has TRBV5-1 and TRBJ2-7, with D possibly TRBD2 on 7 matching bases. V lost 0 bases, J lost 3 bases, and 19 bases lay in between. Germline V CDR1 and CDR2: SGHRS, YFSETQ. The CDR3 is 17 residues long. As DNA, the CDR3 is TGCGCCAGCAGCTTGGGGGGAGGGGGGTTCCAGAGCTACGAGCAGTACTTC. The encoded protein is CASSLGGGGFQSYEQYF. Full variable domain (remainder filled in from reference TRBV5-1 and TRBJ2-7): KAGVTQTPRYLIKTRGQQVTLSCSPISGHRSVSWYQQTPGQGLQFLFEYFSETQRNKGNFPGRFSGRQFSNSRSEMNVSTLELGDSALYLCASSLGGGGFQSYEQYFGPGTRLTVT.

This clone came up a few times. The chain couples TRBV6-5 to TRBJ1-1; the D is unclear. Germline lookup yields CDR1 MNHEY and CDR2 SVGAGI. This CDR3 has 15 residues. V was pared by 0 bases and J by 2 bases, with 10 bases between. The CDR3 is CASSYSGRVNTEAFF. The CDR3 region has the DNA TGTGCCAGCAGTTACTCCGGGAGGGTTAACACTGAAGCTTTCTTT.

The chain recombines TRBV18 with TRBJ2-2; the D gene is possibly TRBD1 (6 bases). The V and J ends lost 3 bases and 5 bases respectively, with 10 bases between them. The CDR3 extends over 14 amino acids. Germline V gene lookup returns CDR1 KGHSH and CDR2 LQKENI. CDR3 coding DNA: TGTGCCAGCTCACCGGGGGCGCGGACCGGGGAGCTGTTTTTT. Its translation: CASSPGARTGELFF.

The V call is TRBV4-1, the J call TRBJ1-6; no definite D call. The CDR3 length is 16 residues. Germline V gene data show CDR1 as MGHRA and CDR2 as YSYEKL. V was pared by 0 bases and J by 0 bases, with 6 bases between. The CDR3: CASSQEPSSYNSPLHF. The CDR3 nucleotides read TGCGCCAGCAGCCAAGAGCCTAGCTCCTATAATTCACCCCTCCACTTT.

The rearrangement uses TRBV5-1 and TRBJ1-4, with D maybe TRBD1 (5 bases). From germline, CDR1 is SGHRS and CDR2 YFSETQ. The ends were cut back, 4 bases at V and 3 bases at J, with 16 bases in the middle. This CDR3 spans 16 amino acids. The CDR3 region is CASSPGTDPSNEKLFF. The CDR3 nucleotides are TGCGCCAGCAGCCCCGGGACCGACCCCTCTAATGAAAAACTGTTTTTT. The whole variable domain, filled in from reference TRBV5-1 and TRBJ1-4, reads KAGVTQTPRYLIKTRGQQVTLSCSPISGHRSVSWYQQTPGQGLQFLFEYFSETQRNKGNFPGRFSGRQFSNSRSEMNVSTLELGDSALYLCASSPGTDPSNEKLFFGSGTQLSVL.

This clone occurred once. The chain links TRBV12-5 to TRBJ2-2, with 7 bases lining up with TRBD1. The germline CDR1 and CDR2 sequences are LGHNT and FRNRAP. The CDR3 loop spans 15 amino acids. The V segment lost 6 bases and the J segment 0 bases; nucleotides outside the gene matches: 4. This CDR3 is CASGTDRANTGELFF. The CDR3 nucleotides are TGTGCTAGTGGCACCGACAGGGCGAACACCGGGGAGCTGTTTTTT.

The chain carries TRBV7-9 and TRBJ2-3; 7 nucleotides line up with TRBD1. Germline V CDR1 and CDR2: SEHNR, FQNEAQ (reference sequence). V lost 5 bases and J lost 0; bases outside the gene matches: 11. This CDR3 contains 17 residues. DNA for the CDR3: TGTGCCAGCAGCCCTCAGACAGGGATCCTAAGCACAGATACGCAGTATTTT. This gives the protein CASSPQTGILSTDTQYF.

This sequence joins TRBV7-3 and TRBJ2-3, with D unclear. The CDR3 runs 15 residues. CDR1 is SGHTA and CDR2 is FQGTGA in the germline V gene. Trimming shortened V by 0 bases and J by 3 bases, and 10 bases separated the two germline ends. The CDR3 spells CASSLTVTLTDTQYF. The CDR3 nucleotides are TGTGCCAGCAGCTTAACCGTTACTCTTACAGATACGCAGTATTTT.